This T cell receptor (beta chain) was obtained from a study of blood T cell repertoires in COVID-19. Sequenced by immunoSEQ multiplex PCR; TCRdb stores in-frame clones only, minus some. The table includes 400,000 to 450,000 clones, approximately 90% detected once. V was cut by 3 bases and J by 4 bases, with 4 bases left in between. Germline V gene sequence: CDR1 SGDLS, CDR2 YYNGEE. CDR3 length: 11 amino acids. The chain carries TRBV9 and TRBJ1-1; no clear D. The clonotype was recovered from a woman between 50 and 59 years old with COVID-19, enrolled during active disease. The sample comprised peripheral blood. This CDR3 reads CASSDTTEAFF. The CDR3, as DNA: TGTGCCAGCAGCGACACCACTGAAGCTTTCTTT.